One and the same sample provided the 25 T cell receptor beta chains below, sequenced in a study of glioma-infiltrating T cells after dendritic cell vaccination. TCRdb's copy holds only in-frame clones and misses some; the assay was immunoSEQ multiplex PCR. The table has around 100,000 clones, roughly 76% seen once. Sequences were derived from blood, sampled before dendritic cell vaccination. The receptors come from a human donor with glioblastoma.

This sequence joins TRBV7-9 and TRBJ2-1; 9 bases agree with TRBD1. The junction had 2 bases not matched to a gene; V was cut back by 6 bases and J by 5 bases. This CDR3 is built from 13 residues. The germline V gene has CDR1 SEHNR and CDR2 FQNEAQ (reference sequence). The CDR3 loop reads CASRWTGDNEQFF. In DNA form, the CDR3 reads TGTGCCAGCAGGTGGACAGGGGACAATGAGCAGTTCTTC.

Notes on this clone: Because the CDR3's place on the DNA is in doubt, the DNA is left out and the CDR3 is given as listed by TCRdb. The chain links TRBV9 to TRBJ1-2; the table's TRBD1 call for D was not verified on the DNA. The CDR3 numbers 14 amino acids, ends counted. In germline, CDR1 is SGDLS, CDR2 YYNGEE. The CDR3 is CASSVATGNLFHTF.

CDR3 nucleotides: TGTGCCAGCAGTCCGACAGGACTCTCCTACAATGAGCAGTTCTTC. Amino acid sequence: CASSPTGLSYNEQFF. The J gene is TRBJ2-1, the V gene TRBV6-5; D possibly corresponds to TRBD1 (6 bases). This CDR3 contains 15 residues. V lost 5 bases to trimming and J lost 0 bases, with 11 bases between them. CDR1 is MNHEY and CDR2 is SVGAGI in the germline V gene.

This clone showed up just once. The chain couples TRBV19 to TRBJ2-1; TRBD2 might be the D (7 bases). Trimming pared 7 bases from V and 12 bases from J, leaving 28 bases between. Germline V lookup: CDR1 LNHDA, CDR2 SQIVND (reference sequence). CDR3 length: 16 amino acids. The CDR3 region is CASTGGPPHLTRAQFF. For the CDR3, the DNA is TGTGCCAGTACCGGGGGGCCCCCACACCTTACAAGGGCGCAGTTCTTC.

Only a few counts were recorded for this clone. Written as DNA, the CDR3 is TGTGCCAGCAGGGACAATCGGAATTCACCCCTCCACTTT. Amino acid sequence: CASRDNRNSPLHF. The rearrangement links TRBV6-6 to TRBJ1-6; a weak D match, TRBD1 (5 bases). The V gene's germline CDR1 is MNHNY and CDR2 SVGAGI (reference sequence). CDR3 length equals 13 residues. Trimming cost V 6 bases and J 7 bases, with 10 bases left between them.

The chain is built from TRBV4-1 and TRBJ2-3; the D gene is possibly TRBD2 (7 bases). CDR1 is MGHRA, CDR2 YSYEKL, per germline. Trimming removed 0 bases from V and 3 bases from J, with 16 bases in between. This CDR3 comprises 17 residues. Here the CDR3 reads CASSQDPAGRGTDTQYF. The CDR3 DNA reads TGCGCCAGCAGCCAAGACCCGGCGGGGAGGGGGACAGATACGCAGTATTTT.

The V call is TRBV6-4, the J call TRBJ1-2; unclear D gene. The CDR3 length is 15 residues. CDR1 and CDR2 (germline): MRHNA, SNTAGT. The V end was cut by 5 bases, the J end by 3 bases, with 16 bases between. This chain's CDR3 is CASSLHGGLDYGYTF. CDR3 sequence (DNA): TGTGCCAGCAGTCTCCACGGAGGACTTGACTATGGCTACACCTTC.

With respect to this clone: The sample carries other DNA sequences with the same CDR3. CDR3 in amino acids: CATSREGGSYEQYF. DNA for the CDR3: TGTGCCACCAGCAGAGAGGGGGGATCCTACGAGCAGTACTTC. This chain connects TRBV15 to TRBJ2-7; weak D call: TRBD2 (6 bases). Trimming took off 0 bases at V and 1 base at J, with 7 bases between the two ends. The CDR3 covers 14 residues. From germline, CDR1 is LNHNV and CDR2 YYDKDF (reference sequence).

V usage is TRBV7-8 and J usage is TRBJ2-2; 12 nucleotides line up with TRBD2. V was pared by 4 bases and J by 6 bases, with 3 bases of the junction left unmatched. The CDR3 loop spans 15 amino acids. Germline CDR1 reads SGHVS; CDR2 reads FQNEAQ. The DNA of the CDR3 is TGTGCCAGCAGCTCATCTAGCGGGGGGGCCGGGGAGCTGTTTTTT. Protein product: CASSSSSGGAGELFF.

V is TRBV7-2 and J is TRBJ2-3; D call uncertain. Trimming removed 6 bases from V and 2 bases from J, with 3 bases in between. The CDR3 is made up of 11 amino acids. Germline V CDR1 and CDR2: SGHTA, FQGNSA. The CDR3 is CASRYTDTQYF. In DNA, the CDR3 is TGTGCCAGCAGGTACACAGATACGCAGTATTTT.

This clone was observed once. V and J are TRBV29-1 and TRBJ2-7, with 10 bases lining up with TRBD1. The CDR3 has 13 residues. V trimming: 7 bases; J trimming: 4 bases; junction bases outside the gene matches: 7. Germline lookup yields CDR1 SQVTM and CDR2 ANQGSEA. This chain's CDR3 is CSGGDRGSYEQYF. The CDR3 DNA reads TGCAGCGGGGGGGACAGGGGTTCTTACGAGCAGTACTTC.

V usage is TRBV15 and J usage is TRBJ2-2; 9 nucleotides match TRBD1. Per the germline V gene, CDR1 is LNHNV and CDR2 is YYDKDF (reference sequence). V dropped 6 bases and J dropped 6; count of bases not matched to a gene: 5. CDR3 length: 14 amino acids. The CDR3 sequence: CATRAYRGPGELFF. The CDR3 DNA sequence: TGTGCCACCAGGGCATACAGGGGGCCCGGGGAGCTGTTTTTT.

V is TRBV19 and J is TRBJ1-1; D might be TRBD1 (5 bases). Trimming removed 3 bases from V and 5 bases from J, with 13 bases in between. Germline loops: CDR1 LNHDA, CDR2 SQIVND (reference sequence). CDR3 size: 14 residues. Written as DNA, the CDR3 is TGTGCCAGTAGTATGCCAGGGAGGAAAACTGAAGCTTTCTTT. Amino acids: CASSMPGRKTEAFF.

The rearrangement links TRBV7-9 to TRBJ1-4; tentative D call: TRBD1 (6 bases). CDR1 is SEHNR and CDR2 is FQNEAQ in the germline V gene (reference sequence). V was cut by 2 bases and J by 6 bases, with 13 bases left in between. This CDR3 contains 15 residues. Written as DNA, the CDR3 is TGTGCCAGCAGCTTATCGGGGGGCGTATATGAAAAACTGTTTTTT. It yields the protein CASSLSGGVYEKLFF. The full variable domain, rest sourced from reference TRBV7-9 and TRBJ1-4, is DTGVSQNPRHKITKRGQNVTFRCDPISEHNRLYWYRQTLGQGPEFLTYFQNEAQLEKSRLLSDRFSAERPKGSFSTLEIQRTEQGDSAMYLCASSLSGGVYEKLFFGSGTQLSVL.

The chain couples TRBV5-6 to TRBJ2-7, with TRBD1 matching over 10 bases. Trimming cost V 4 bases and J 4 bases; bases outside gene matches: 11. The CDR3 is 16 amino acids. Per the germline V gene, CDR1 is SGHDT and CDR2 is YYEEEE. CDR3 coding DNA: TGTGCCAGCAGCCAAATTCCCGGGACAGGGGATTACGAGCAGTACTTC. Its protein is CASSQIPGTGDYEQYF.

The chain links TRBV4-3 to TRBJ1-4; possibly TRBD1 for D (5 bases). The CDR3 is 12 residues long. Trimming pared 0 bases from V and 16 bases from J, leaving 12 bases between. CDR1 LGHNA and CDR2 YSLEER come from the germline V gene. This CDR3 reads CASSQDDSLPFF. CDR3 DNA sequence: TGCGCCAGCAGCCAAGATGACAGTCTTCCGTTTTTT.

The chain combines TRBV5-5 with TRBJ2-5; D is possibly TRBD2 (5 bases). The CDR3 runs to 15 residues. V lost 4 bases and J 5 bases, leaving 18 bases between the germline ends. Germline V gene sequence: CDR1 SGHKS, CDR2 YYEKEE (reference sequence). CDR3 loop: CASSQAGRRWETQYF. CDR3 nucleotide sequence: TGTGCCAGCAGCCAGGCTGGCCGGAGGTGGGAGACCCAGTACTTC.

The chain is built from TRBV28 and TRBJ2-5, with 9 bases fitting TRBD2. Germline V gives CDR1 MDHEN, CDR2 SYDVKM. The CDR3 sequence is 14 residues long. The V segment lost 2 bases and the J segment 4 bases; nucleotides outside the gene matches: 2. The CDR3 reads CASSLAGGRETQYF. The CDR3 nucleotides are TGTGCCAGCAGTTTAGCGGGGGGGCGAGAGACCCAGTACTTC.

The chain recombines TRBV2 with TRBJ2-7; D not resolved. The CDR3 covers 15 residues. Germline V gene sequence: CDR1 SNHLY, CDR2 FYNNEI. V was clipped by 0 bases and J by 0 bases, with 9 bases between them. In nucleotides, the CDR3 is TGTGCCAGCAGTGAAGCGCTTTATAGCTCCTACGAGCAGTACTTC. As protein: CASSEALYSSYEQYF.

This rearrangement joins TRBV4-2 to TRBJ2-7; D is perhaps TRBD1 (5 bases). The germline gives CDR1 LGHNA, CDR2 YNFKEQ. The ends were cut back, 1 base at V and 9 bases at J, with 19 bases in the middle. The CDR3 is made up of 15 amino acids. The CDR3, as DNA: TGTGCCAGCAGCCAAGCAGGTTCAGGGCAAGTGGGGCAGTACTTC. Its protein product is CASSQAGSGQVGQYF.

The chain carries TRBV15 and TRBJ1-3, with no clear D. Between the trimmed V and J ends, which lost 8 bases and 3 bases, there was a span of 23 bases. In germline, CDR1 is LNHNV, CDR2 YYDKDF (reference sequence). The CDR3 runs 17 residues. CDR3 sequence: CATSNGRVFARGNTIYF. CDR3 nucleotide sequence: TGTGCCACCTCTAATGGCCGGGTGTTCGCACGTGGAAACACCATATATTTT. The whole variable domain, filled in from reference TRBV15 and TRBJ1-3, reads DAMVIQNPRYQVTQFGKPVTLSCSQTLNHNVMYWYQQKSSQAPKLLFHYYDKDFNNEADTPDNFQSRRPNTSFCFLDIRSPGLGDTAMYLCATSNGRVFARGNTIYFGEGSWLTVV.

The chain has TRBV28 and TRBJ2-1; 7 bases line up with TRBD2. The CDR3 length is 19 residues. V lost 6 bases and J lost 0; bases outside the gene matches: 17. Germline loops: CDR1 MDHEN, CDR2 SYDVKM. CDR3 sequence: CASSRTQTRAGNSYNEQFF. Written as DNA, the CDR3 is TGTGCCAGCAGCCGAACACAAACCAGAGCGGGGAACTCCTACAATGAGCAGTTCTTC.

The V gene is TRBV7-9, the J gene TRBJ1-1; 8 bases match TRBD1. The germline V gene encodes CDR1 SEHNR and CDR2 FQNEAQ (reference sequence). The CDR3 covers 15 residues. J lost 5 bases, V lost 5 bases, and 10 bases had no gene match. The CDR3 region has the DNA TGTGCCAGCAGCCGGCAGACAGGGGTTCGTACTGAAGCTTTCTTT. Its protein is CASSRQTGVRTEAFF.

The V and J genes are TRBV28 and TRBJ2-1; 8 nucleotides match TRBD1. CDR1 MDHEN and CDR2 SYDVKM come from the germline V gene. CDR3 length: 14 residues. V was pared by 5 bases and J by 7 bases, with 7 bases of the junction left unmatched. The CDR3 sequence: CASSPGGRGNEQFF. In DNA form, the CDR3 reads TGTGCCAGCAGTCCAGGGGGCCGGGGGAATGAGCAGTTCTTC.

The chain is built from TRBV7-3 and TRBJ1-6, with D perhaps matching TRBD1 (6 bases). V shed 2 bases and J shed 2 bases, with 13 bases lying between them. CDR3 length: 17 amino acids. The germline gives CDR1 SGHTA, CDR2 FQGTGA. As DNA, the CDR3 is TGTGCCAGCAGCTTACCCCGACAGGATGCCTATAATTCACCCCTCCACTTT. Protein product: CASSLPRQDAYNSPLHF.